Sequencing of this T cell receptor (beta chain) was carried out in a study of spatial heterogeneity in lung cancer. TCRdb reanalysed the 5' RACE reads using MiXCR and keeps one entry per CDR3 protein. Among thousands of distinct CDR3 sequences listed, 11% were seen once. Study-level points and caveats: Tumoral mutation counts were tracked by counts of expanded intratumoral alpha and beta TCRs.

By share, this clonotype counts as medium-sized. Its antigen is undetermined. Time point given: sample taken at primary tumor resection. This receptor was taken from a female donor with early-stage non-small cell lung cancer. The starting material was lung tumor tissue, obtained at surgery.

The CDR3 DNA is TGCAGTGCTTGGAGGGGGACACAGAACACCGGGGAGCTGTTTTTT. This codes for CSAWRGTQNTGELFF. The gene calls are TRBV20-1 and TRBJ2-2, with D possibly being TRBD1 or TRBD2 (6 bases each). Trimming removed 5 bases at V and 1 base at J, with 14 bases between. CDR3 size: 15 residues. Germline V gene data show CDR1 as DFQATT and CDR2 as SNEGSKA (reference sequence).